This T cell receptor beta chain derives from a study of neurological immune-mediated disorders. Using its own MiXCR run on the 5' RACE reads, TCRdb lists one record per CDR3 protein. The sample lists 75,000 to 95,000 distinct CDR3 sequences, 15% to 20% occurring once. Germline-derived CDR1 and CDR2 are KGHDR and SFDVKD. V was trimmed by 6 bases and J by 2 bases, leaving 12 bases between them. The CDR3 is 15 residues long. Sequencing was done on a sample of PBMCs. This clonotype was sampled from a woman in her thirties or forties in good health. V gene TRBV24-1 combines with J gene TRBJ2-2; D is possibly TRBD2 (6 bases). The DNA of the CDR3 is TGTGCCACCAGTTACGGGACTTCAAACACCGGGGAGCTGTTTTTT. This encodes CATSYGTSNTGELFF.